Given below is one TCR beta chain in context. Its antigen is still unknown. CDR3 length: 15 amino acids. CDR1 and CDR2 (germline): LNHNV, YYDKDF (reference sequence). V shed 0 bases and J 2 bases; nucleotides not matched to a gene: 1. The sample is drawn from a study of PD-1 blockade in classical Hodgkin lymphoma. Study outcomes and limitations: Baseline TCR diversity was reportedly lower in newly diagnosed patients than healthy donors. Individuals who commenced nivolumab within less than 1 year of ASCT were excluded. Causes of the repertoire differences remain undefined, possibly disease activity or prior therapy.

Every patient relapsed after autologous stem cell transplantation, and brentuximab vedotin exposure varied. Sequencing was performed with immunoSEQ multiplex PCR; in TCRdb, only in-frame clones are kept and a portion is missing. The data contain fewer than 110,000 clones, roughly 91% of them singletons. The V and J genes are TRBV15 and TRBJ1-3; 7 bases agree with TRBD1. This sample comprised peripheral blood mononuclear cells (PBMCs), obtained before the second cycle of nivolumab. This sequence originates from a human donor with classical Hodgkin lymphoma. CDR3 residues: CATSRDRGPGNTIYF. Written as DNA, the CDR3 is TGTGCCACCAGCAGAGATAGGGGGCCTGGAAACACCATATATTTT.